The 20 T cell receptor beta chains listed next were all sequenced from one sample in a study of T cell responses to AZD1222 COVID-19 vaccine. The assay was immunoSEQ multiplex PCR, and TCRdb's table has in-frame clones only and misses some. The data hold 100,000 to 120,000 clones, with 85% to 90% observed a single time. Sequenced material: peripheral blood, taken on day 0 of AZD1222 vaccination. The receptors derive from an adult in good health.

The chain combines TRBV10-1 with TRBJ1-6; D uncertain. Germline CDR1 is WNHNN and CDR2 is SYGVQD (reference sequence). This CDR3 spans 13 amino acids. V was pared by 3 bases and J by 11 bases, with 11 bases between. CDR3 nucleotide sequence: TGCGCCAGCAGTGACGGACCCATTGCACCCCTCCACTTT. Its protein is CASSDGPIAPLHF.

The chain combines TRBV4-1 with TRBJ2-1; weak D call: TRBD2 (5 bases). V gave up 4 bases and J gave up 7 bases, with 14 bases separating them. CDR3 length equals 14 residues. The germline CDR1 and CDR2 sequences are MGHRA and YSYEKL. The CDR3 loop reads CASSLLERVNEQFF. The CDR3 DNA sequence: TGCGCCAGCAGCCTCCTAGAGAGGGTTAATGAGCAGTTCTTC.

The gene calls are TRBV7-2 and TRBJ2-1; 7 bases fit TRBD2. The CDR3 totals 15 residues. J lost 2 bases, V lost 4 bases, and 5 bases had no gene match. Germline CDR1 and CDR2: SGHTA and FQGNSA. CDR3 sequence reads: CASSYAGVTYNEQFF. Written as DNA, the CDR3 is TGTGCCAGCAGCTATGCGGGAGTCACCTACAATGAGCAGTTCTTC.

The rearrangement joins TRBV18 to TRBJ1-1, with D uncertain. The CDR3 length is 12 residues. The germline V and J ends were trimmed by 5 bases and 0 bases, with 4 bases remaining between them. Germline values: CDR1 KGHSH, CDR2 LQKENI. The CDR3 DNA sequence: TGTGCCAGCTCAGCGGTGAACACTGAAGCTTTCTTT. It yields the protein CASSAVNTEAFF.

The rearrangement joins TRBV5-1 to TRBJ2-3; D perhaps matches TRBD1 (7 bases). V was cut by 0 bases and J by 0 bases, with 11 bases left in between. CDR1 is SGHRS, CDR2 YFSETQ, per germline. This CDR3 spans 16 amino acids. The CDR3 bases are TGCGCCAGCAGCTTGGAGGCAGGGGGGAGCACAGATACGCAGTATTTT. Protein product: CASSLEAGGSTDTQYF.

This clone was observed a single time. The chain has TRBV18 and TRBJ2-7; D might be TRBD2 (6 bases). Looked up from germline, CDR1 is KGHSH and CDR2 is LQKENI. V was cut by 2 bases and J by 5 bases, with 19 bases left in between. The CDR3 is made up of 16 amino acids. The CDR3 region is CASSPSTTSRSDEQYF. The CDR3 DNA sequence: TGTGCCAGCTCACCATCCACGACTAGTCGGTCGGACGAGCAGTACTTC.

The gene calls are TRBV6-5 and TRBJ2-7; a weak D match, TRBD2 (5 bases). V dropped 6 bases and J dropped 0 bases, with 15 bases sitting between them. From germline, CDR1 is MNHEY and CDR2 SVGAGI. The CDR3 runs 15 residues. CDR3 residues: CASRIYGAGSYEQYF. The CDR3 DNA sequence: TGTGCCAGCAGGATATACGGCGCGGGCTCCTACGAGCAGTACTTC.

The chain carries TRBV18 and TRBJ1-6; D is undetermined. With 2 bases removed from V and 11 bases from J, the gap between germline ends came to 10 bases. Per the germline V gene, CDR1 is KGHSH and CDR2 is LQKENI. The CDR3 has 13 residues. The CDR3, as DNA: TGTGCCAGCTCACCAGACAACCGGACACCCCTCCACTTT. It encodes CASSPDNRTPLHF. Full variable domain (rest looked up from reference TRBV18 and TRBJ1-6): NAGVMQNPRHLVRRRGQEARLRCSPMKGHSHVYWYRQLPEEGLKFMVYLQKENIIDESGMPKERFSAEFPKEGPSILRIQQVVRGDSAAYFCASSPDNRTPLHFGNGTRLTVT.

The CDR3 nucleotides read TGTGCCAGCAGCTTAGCGGGGGGTCACCCTAGCACAGATACGCAGTATTTT. Amino acids: CASSLAGGHPSTDTQYF. The gene calls are TRBV7-9 and TRBJ2-3, with a possible D match to TRBD2 (6 bases). The CDR3 has 17 residues. CDR1 is SEHNR and CDR2 is FQNEAQ in the germline V gene (reference sequence). V was shortened by 0 bases and J by 0 bases, with 13 bases between the two germline ends.

For the CDR3, the DNA is TGTGCCAGCAGTTACTCTAACATCTTCTATGGCTACACCTTC. Protein product: CASSYSNIFYGYTF. J is TRBJ1-2 and V is TRBV6-5; D is unclear. CDR1 is MNHEY, CDR2 SVGAGI, per germline. The length of the CDR3 is 14 residues. The V end lost 0 bases, the J end lost 4 bases, and 9 bases lay between the germline ends.

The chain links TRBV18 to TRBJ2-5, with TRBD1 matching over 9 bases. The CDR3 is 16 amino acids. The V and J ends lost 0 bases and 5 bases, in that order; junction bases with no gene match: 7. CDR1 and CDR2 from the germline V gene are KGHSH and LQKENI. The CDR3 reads CASSPPYGQGLETQYF. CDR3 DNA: TGTGCCAGCTCACCACCGTATGGACAGGGGCTGGAGACCCAGTACTTC.

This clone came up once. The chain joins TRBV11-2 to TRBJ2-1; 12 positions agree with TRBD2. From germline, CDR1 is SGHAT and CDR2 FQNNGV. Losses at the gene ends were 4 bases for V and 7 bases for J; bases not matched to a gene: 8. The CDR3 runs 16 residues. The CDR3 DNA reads TGTGCCAGCAGCTCTAGCGGGGGGGCCTTGGGGAATGAGCAGTTCTTC. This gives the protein CASSSSGGALGNEQFF.

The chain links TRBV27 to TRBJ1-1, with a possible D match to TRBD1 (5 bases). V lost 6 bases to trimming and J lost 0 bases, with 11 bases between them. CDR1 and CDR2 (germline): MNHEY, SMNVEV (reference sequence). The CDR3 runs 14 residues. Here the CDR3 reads CASRAGTLNTEAFF. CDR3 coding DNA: TGTGCCAGCAGAGCAGGGACCTTGAACACTGAAGCTTTCTTT.

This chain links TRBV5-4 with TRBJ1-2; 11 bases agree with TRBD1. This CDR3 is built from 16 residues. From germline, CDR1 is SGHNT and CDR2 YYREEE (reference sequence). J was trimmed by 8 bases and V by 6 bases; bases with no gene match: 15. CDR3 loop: CASTHPRGQGEGGYTF. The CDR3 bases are TGTGCCAGCACCCATCCGAGGGGACAGGGGGAAGGCGGCTACACCTTC.

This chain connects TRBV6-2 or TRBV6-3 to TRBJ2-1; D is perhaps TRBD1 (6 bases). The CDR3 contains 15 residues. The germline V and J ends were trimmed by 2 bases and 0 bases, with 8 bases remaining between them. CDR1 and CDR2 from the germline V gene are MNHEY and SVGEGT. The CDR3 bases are TGTGCCAGCAGTTACACAGGGAGCTCCTACAATGAGCAGTTCTTC. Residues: CASSYTGSSYNEQFF.

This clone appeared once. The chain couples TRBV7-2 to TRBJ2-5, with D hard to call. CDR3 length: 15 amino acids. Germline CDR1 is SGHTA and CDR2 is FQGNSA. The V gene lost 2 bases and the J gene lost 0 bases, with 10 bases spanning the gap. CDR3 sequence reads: CASSLSGWYQETQYF. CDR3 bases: TGTGCCAGCAGCTTATCGGGTTGGTACCAAGAGACCCAGTACTTC.

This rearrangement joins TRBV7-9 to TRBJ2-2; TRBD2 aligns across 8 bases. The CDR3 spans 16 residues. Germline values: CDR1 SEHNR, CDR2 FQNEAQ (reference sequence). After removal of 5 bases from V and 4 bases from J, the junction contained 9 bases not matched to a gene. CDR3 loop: CASSPPAGGGTGELFF. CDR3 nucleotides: TGTGCCAGCAGCCCACCGGCGGGGGGTGGCACCGGGGAGCTGTTTTTT.

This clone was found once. CDR3 residues: CASSLSERGRTDTQYF. The CDR3 DNA is TGTGCCAGCAGCTTAAGCGAAAGGGGGCGCACAGATACGCAGTATTTT. The rearrangement uses TRBV7-8 and TRBJ2-3; 7 bases line up with TRBD1. V was pared by 2 bases and J by 1 base, with 6 bases of the junction left unmatched. CDR3 length: 16 amino acids. Germline CDR1 reads SGHVS; CDR2 reads FQNEAQ.

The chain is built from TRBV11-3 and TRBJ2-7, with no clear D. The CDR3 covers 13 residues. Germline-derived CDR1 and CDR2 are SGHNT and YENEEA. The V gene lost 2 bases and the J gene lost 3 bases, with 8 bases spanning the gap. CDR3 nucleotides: TGTGCCAGCAGCTTATACTCGGGCTACGAGCAGTACTTC. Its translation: CASSLYSGYEQYF.

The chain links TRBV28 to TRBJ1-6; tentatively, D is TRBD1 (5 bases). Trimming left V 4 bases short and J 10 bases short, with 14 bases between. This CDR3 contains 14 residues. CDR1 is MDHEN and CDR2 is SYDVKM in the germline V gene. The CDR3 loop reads CASSSPGIRSPLHF. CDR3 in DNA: TGTGCCAGCAGTTCACCAGGGATACGATCACCCCTCCACTTT.